This TCR beta chain appears in the sequencing data of a study of CD8 T cells in ankylosing spondylitis. Findings and caveats of the study: Blood of patients with ankylosing spondylitis appeared to be characterized by a TCR beta motif of several highly homologous variants. Disease-associated clones were CD8+ and fairly uncommon in peripheral blood. Matched ankylosing spondylitis synovial fluid reportedly contained a significantly enriched population of disease-linked clones.

Quantitative molecular-barcoded 5'-RACE generated the TCR beta libraries. TCRdb fed the 5' RACE reads into MiXCR, producing one record per CDR3 protein. The data contain roughly 700,000 distinct CDR3 sequences, around 20% of them singletons. This clonotype turned up a few times. Antigen specificity is unknown. The V gene's germline CDR1 is SGHRS and CDR2 YFSETQ. Trimming shortened V by 0 bases and J by 5 bases, and 15 bases separated the two germline ends. The CDR3 runs 15 residues. V usage is TRBV5-1 and J usage is TRBJ2-7; no clear D gene. The TCR sequence derives from a male donor with ankylosing spondylitis. Material for sequencing was blood, either unsorted or a sorted T cell fraction (not recorded which). The CDR3 protein is CASSLEPARLDEQYF. In DNA, the CDR3 is TGCGCCAGCAGCTTGGAACCTGCCCGTCTGGACGAGCAGTACTTC.